This T cell receptor (beta chain) stems from a study of cytomegalovirus exposure and HLA in healthy donors. Findings and caveats of the study: As a later analysis showed, a missense DCLRE1C variant was linked to trimming of TCR beta V- and J-genes.

In germline, CDR1 is SGHNT, CDR2 YYREEE (reference sequence). The V end was cut by 9 bases, the J end by 0 bases, with 15 bases between. The CDR3 consists of 14 residues. Primers for the PCR totalled 60 Vbeta and 13 Jbeta. Sequencing used immunoSEQ multiplex PCR; TCRdb keeps in-frame clones, though not all of them. The table records approximately 52,000 clones, 65% to 80% of them present only once. Concerning this clone itself: Its antigen is undetermined.

The sequence came from a man in his forties or fifties in good health and CMV-seropositive. Sequences were obtained from PBMCs. The V and J genes are TRBV5-4 and TRBJ1-1, with D perhaps matching TRBD1 (6 bases). CDR3 in amino acids: CATATGGVNTEAFF. CDR3 in DNA: TGTGCCACCGCGACAGGTGGGGTGAACACTGAAGCTTTCTTT.